A selection of T cell receptor beta chains follows, all from one sample in a study of shared clonotypes between healthy human individuals. Measured with immunoSEQ multiplex PCR; TCRdb has only the in-frame clones, and not every one. The sample holds approximately 180,000 clones, 85% to 95% seen once. The sequenced material came from naive CD4+ T cells sorted from blood. The receptors originated from a woman aged 30 to 39 in good health. The CDR3 runs from the conserved cysteine through the conserved F or W. The order of the fields is clone size, V gene, J gene, D gene, CDR3 protein, CDR3 DNA. The D gene is left open where the match is weak. Clone size is shown for a subset of rows, as once, few, many or a class of expanded clone.

abundance: .; v_gene: TRBV25-1; j_gene: TRBJ2-3; d_gene: TRBD1; CDR3aa: CASSEVRDRVSSTDTQYF; CDR3nt: TGTGCCAGCAGTGAAGTAAGGGACAGGGTATCTAGCACAGATACGCAGTATTTT
abundance: .; v_gene: TRBV6-1; j_gene: TRBJ1-4; d_gene: TRBD1; CDR3aa: CASSEIGQVGGKLFF; CDR3nt: TGTGCCAGCAGTGAAATTGGACAGGTCGGTGGAAAACTGTTTTTT
abundance: .; v_gene: TRBV5-1; j_gene: TRBJ2-1; d_gene: .; CDR3aa: CASSLQGSYNEQFF; CDR3nt: TGCGCCAGCAGCTTACAGGGCTCCTACAATGAGCAGTTCTTC
abundance: .; v_gene: TRBV18; j_gene: TRBJ2-1; d_gene: TRBD1; CDR3aa: CASSPRQGAGNEQFF; CDR3nt: TGTGCCAGCTCACCTCGGCAGGGGGCCGGCAATGAGCAGTTCTTC
abundance: .; v_gene: TRBV5-1; j_gene: TRBJ1-1; d_gene: .; CDR3aa: CASSLNLNTEAFF; CDR3nt: TGCGCCAGCAGCCTGAACCTGAACACTGAAGCTTTCTTT
abundance: .; v_gene: TRBV6-5; j_gene: TRBJ2-7; d_gene: TRBD2; CDR3aa: CASSTRGVEQYF; CDR3nt: TGTGCCAGCAGCACCCGGGGGGTCGAGCAGTACTTC
abundance: .; v_gene: TRBV7-2; j_gene: TRBJ2-4; d_gene: .; CDR3aa: CASSLVVGGGNIQYF; CDR3nt: TGTGCCAGCAGCTTAGTTGTGGGAGGGGGAAACATTCAGTACTTC
abundance: .; v_gene: TRBV10-3; j_gene: TRBJ2-7; d_gene: TRBD2; CDR3aa: CAISPPGGSEQYF; CDR3nt: TGTGCCATCAGCCCACCCGGGGGGTCCGAGCAGTACTTC
abundance: .; v_gene: TRBV4-2; j_gene: TRBJ2-7; d_gene: .; CDR3aa: CASSQTGSGRYEQYF; CDR3nt: TGTGCCAGCAGCCAAACAGGGTCAGGGAGATACGAGCAGTACTTC
abundance: .; v_gene: TRBV27; j_gene: TRBJ2-7; d_gene: TRBD1; CDR3aa: CASRSGQGAYEQYF; CDR3nt: TGTGCCAGCAGGTCGGGACAGGGGGCTTACGAGCAGTACTTC
abundance: .; v_gene: TRBV5-1; j_gene: TRBJ2-7; d_gene: .; CDR3aa: CASTEQGNSYEQYF; CDR3nt: TGCGCCAGCACCGAACAGGGAAATAGCTACGAGCAGTACTTC
abundance: .; v_gene: TRBV18; j_gene: TRBJ2-7; d_gene: TRBD1; CDR3aa: CASSPPGQGPDEQYF; CDR3nt: TGTGCCAGCTCACCGCCGGGACAGGGACCAGACGAGCAGTACTTC
abundance: .; v_gene: TRBV7-9; j_gene: TRBJ2-7; d_gene: TRBD1; CDR3aa: CASSSGQLEQYF; CDR3nt: TGTGCCAGCAGCTCGGGACAGTTAGAGCAGTACTTC
abundance: .; v_gene: TRBV4-1; j_gene: TRBJ2-7; d_gene: TRBD1; CDR3aa: CASSQQPAGGSYEQYF; CDR3nt: TGCGCCAGCAGCCAACAGCCGGCAGGGGGCTCCTACGAGCAGTACTTC
abundance: .; v_gene: TRBV5-1; j_gene: TRBJ1-1; d_gene: .; CDR3aa: CASSLVPGTNTEAFF; CDR3nt: TGCGCCAGCAGCTTGGTGCCAGGGACCAACACTGAAGCTTTCTTT
abundance: .; v_gene: TRBV28; j_gene: TRBJ2-5; d_gene: TRBD1; CDR3aa: CASSLGTGVVKTQYF; CDR3nt: TGTGCCAGCAGTTTAGGGACAGGGGTTGTGAAGACCCAGTACTTC
abundance: .; v_gene: TRBV27; j_gene: TRBJ2-7; d_gene: .; CDR3aa: CASSLRGSAYEQYF; CDR3nt: TGTGCCAGCAGTTTACGGGGGAGTGCCTACGAGCAGTACTTC
abundance: .; v_gene: TRBV18; j_gene: TRBJ2-1; d_gene: TRBD2; CDR3aa: CASSPGEGPYNEQFF; CDR3nt: TGTGCCAGCTCACCAGGGGAGGGACCCTACAATGAGCAGTTCTTC
abundance: .; v_gene: TRBV5-5; j_gene: TRBJ1-5; d_gene: TRBD1; CDR3aa: CASSLAPGQGISNQPQHF; CDR3nt: TGTGCCAGCAGCTTGGCACCGGGACAGGGGATTAGCAATCAGCCCCAGCATTTT
abundance: .; v_gene: TRBV5-1; j_gene: TRBJ2-3; d_gene: TRBD1; CDR3aa: CASSPGTGWDTDTQYF; CDR3nt: TGCGCCAGCAGCCCCGGGACAGGGTGGGACACAGATACGCAGTATTTT
abundance: once; v_gene: TRBV4-2; j_gene: TRBJ1-5; d_gene: .; CDR3aa: CASSQDATGRPQHF; CDR3nt: TGTGCCAGCAGCCAAGACGCGACCGGGAGGCCCCAGCATTTT
abundance: .; v_gene: TRBV18; j_gene: TRBJ1-2; d_gene: .; CDR3aa: CASSRDILWGGYTF; CDR3nt: TGTGCCAGCTCACGGGACATCCTATGGGGTGGCTACACCTTC
abundance: .; v_gene: TRBV18; j_gene: TRBJ2-2; d_gene: TRBD1; CDR3aa: CASFSPGQGPSSGELFF; CDR3nt: TGTGCCAGCTTCTCACCGGGACAGGGCCCCTCGTCCGGGGAGCTGTTTTTT
abundance: few; v_gene: TRBV6-1; j_gene: TRBJ2-7; d_gene: TRBD1; CDR3aa: CASSGQAESYEQYF; CDR3nt: TGTGCCAGTTCCGGACAGGCCGAGTCCTACGAGCAGTACTTC
abundance: .; v_gene: TRBV29-1; j_gene: TRBJ1-1; d_gene: TRBD1; CDR3aa: CSVGQGKGSERVAGGTEAFF; CDR3nt: TGCAGCGTCGGACAGGGAAAGGGGAGCGAGCGAGTGGCAGGAGGCACTGAAGCTTTCTTT
abundance: .; v_gene: TRBV5-4; j_gene: TRBJ1-2; d_gene: TRBD1; CDR3aa: CASSSTGGFYGYTF; CDR3nt: TGTGCCAGCAGCTCGACAGGGGGTTTCTATGGCTACACCTTC
abundance: .; v_gene: TRBV23-1; j_gene: TRBJ1-5; d_gene: .; CDR3aa: CASSQLQGRNYQPQHF; CDR3nt: TGCGCCAGCAGTCAACTTCAGGGGAGGAATTATCAGCCCCAGCATTTT
abundance: .; v_gene: TRBV19; j_gene: TRBJ2-3; d_gene: .; CDR3aa: CASSPSTDTQYF; CDR3nt: TGTGCCAGTAGTCCTAGCACAGATACGCAGTATTTT
abundance: .; v_gene: TRBV4-1; j_gene: TRBJ2-5; d_gene: .; CDR3aa: CASSGPAGETQYF; CDR3nt: TGCGCCAGCAGCGGACCGGCGGGGGAGACCCAGTACTTC
abundance: .; v_gene: TRBV2; j_gene: TRBJ2-7; d_gene: .; CDR3aa: CASSLQGYEQYF; CDR3nt: TGTGCCAGCAGCCTCCAGGGCTACGAGCAGTACTTC
abundance: .; v_gene: TRBV10-1; j_gene: TRBJ2-7; d_gene: .; CDR3aa: CASSEGDMAYEQYF; CDR3nt: TGCGCCAGCAGTGAGGGGGACATGGCTTACGAGCAGTACTTC
abundance: .; v_gene: TRBV4-1; j_gene: TRBJ1-6; d_gene: .; CDR3aa: CASSQEKRNSPLHF; CDR3nt: TGCGCCAGCAGCCAAGAAAAAAGGAATTCACCCCTCCACTTT
abundance: .; v_gene: TRBV13; j_gene: TRBJ1-3; d_gene: .; CDR3aa: CASSLDYRSSGNTIYF; CDR3nt: TGTGCCAGCAGCTTAGATTATCGGAGCTCTGGAAACACCATATATTTT
abundance: .; v_gene: TRBV28; j_gene: TRBJ1-1; d_gene: .; CDR3aa: CASSLESRRNTEAFF; CDR3nt: TGTGCCAGCAGTTTAGAATCCAGACGGAACACTGAAGCTTTCTTT
abundance: .; v_gene: TRBV28; j_gene: TRBJ1-3; d_gene: TRBD1; CDR3aa: CASSRDRVFGNTIYF; CDR3nt: TGTGCCAGCAGTAGAGACAGGGTCTTTGGAAACACCATATATTTT
abundance: .; v_gene: TRBV7-9; j_gene: TRBJ2-1; d_gene: .; CDR3aa: CASSLVGARSGEQFF; CDR3nt: TGTGCCAGCAGCTTAGTGGGGGCCCGCTCCGGTGAGCAGTTCTTC
abundance: .; v_gene: TRBV7-9; j_gene: TRBJ1-1; d_gene: TRBD1; CDR3aa: CASSLAVTGMNTEAFF; CDR3nt: TGTGCCAGCAGCTTAGCTGTGACAGGGATGAACACTGAAGCTTTCTTT
abundance: .; v_gene: TRBV11-2; j_gene: TRBJ2-3; d_gene: .; CDR3aa: CASSSRGGGIADTQYF; CDR3nt: TGTGCCAGCAGCTCCCGGGGCGGTGGAATCGCAGATACGCAGTATTTT
abundance: .; v_gene: TRBV11-2; j_gene: TRBJ2-5; d_gene: .; CDR3aa: CASSLGSTGDRETQYF; CDR3nt: TGTGCCAGCAGCTTGGGCTCCACGGGAGATCGGGAGACCCAGTACTTC
abundance: .; v_gene: TRBV30; j_gene: TRBJ2-3; d_gene: .; CDR3aa: CAWSVQADTQYF; CDR3nt: TGTGCCTGGAGTGTACAGGCAGATACGCAGTATTTT
abundance: .; v_gene: TRBV28; j_gene: TRBJ2-7; d_gene: .; CDR3aa: CASSDSSYEQYF; CDR3nt: TGTGCCAGCAGTGACAGCTCCTACGAGCAGTACTTC
abundance: .; v_gene: TRBV11-3; j_gene: TRBJ2-7; d_gene: TRBD2; CDR3aa: CASSRTSGPYEQYF; CDR3nt: TGTGCCAGCAGCCGGACTAGCGGGCCCTACGAGCAGTACTTC
abundance: .; v_gene: TRBV14; j_gene: TRBJ2-5; d_gene: TRBD1; CDR3aa: CASSRTRDRETQYF; CDR3nt: TGTGCCAGCAGCCGGACGAGAGACAGGGAAACCCAGTACTTC
abundance: .; v_gene: TRBV7-8; j_gene: TRBJ1-5; d_gene: TRBD1; CDR3aa: CASSSDRGRLGNQPQHF; CDR3nt: TGTGCCAGCAGCTCAGACAGGGGGCGGTTGGGCAATCAGCCCCAGCATTTT
abundance: .; v_gene: TRBV2; j_gene: TRBJ2-1; d_gene: TRBD2; CDR3aa: CASSVRALTSGSLYNEQFF; CDR3nt: TGTGCCAGCAGTGTTAGGGCTTTGACTAGCGGGAGTCTCTACAATGAGCAGTTCTTC
abundance: .; v_gene: TRBV18; j_gene: TRBJ2-5; d_gene: .; CDR3aa: CASSPNDRREQYF; CDR3nt: TGTGCCAGCTCACCAAACGACAGGCGAGAGCAGTACTTC
abundance: .; v_gene: TRBV28; j_gene: TRBJ2-7; d_gene: TRBD2; CDR3aa: CASSPPYGGKTGTSGSYEQYF; CDR3nt: TGTGCCAGCAGTCCTCCTTACGGGGGGAAGACCGGGACTAGCGGGAGCTACGAGCAGTACTTC
abundance: .; v_gene: TRBV25-1; j_gene: TRBJ2-7; d_gene: .; CDR3aa: CASSDSIKYEQYF; CDR3nt: TGTGCCAGCTCCGATAGCATTAAATACGAGCAGTACTTC
abundance: .; v_gene: TRBV6-6; j_gene: TRBJ2-1; d_gene: .; CDR3aa: CASSTDRGEQFF; CDR3nt: TGTGCCAGCAGTACCGACAGAGGAGAGCAGTTCTTC
abundance: .; v_gene: TRBV7-2; j_gene: TRBJ2-3; d_gene: .; CDR3aa: CASSLGTDTQYF; CDR3nt: TGTGCCAGCAGTCTGGGCACAGATACGCAGTATTTT
abundance: .; v_gene: TRBV28; j_gene: TRBJ2-7; d_gene: .; CDR3aa: CASSLSSGDEQYF; CDR3nt: TGTGCCAGCAGTTTATCTTCAGGGGACGAGCAGTACTTC
abundance: .; v_gene: TRBV4-1; j_gene: TRBJ2-3; d_gene: TRBD2; CDR3aa: CASSQAASGGITDTQYF; CDR3nt: TGCGCCAGCAGCCAAGCCGCTAGCGGAGGGATCACAGATACGCAGTATTTT
abundance: .; v_gene: TRBV15; j_gene: TRBJ2-1; d_gene: TRBD1; CDR3aa: CATSQRRLTGNEQFF; CDR3nt: TGTGCCACCAGCCAAAGGCGGTTGACAGGGAATGAGCAGTTCTTC